The 23 T cell receptor beta chains below come from one sample, sequenced in a study of OX40 agonist ivuxolimab in advanced cancers. Clones were sequenced by immunoSEQ multiplex PCR, and TCRdb holds only the in-frame ones, with some missing. The table lists about 26,000 clones, around 85% of them singletons. Sequences were derived from CD4+ or CD8+ T cells sorted from blood, sampled in a trial of the OX40 agonist ivuxolimab. These TCRs come from an adult with an advanced solid tumor such as melanoma, head and neck, liver or kidney cancer.

This chain links TRBV4-1 with TRBJ1-6; D remains ambiguous. This CDR3 spans 15 amino acids. The germline V gene has CDR1 MGHRA and CDR2 YSYEKL. Trimming removed 1 base at V and 7 bases at J, with 11 bases between. DNA of the CDR3: TGCGCCAGCAGCCAAGGGGATGAAGAAAATTCACCCCTCCACTTT. It specifies CASSQGDEENSPLHF.

The chain recombines TRBV27 with TRBJ1-1; D remains unclear. Germline CDR1 and CDR2: MNHEY and SMNVEV (reference sequence). The CDR3 has 14 residues. Between the trimmed V and J ends, which lost 5 bases and 7 bases, there was a span of 17 bases. As DNA, the CDR3 is TGTGCCAGCAGTCCGTCCGGGGTACCTGGTGAAGCTTTCTTT. It specifies CASSPSGVPGEAFF.

On this clone: A much larger clone lies a single base off, so this may be a read error. V is TRBV6-6 and J is TRBJ1-5; D remains ambiguous. CDR1 is MNHNY, CDR2 SVGAGI, per germline (reference sequence). CDR3 length: 13 residues. V shed 0 bases and J shed 4 bases, with 4 bases lying between them. The CDR3 DNA follows: TGTGCCAGCAGTTACTCGGTGAATCAGCCCCAGCATTTT. This codes for CASSYSVNQPQHF.

V is TRBV7-9 and J is TRBJ2-7; 7 bases are a match to TRBD2. The germline V gene encodes CDR1 SEHNR and CDR2 FQNEAQ (reference sequence). The CDR3 totals 16 residues. Unmatched junction bases numbered 14, after V lost 5 bases and J lost 4 bases. The CDR3 is CASSPRGGSSMYEQYF. The DNA for the CDR3 is TGTGCCAGCAGCCCGCGGGGCGGGAGTAGTATGTACGAGCAGTACTTC.

This clone occurred once. This rearrangement joins TRBV10-1 to TRBJ2-2; 7 positions match TRBD2. The germline gives CDR1 WNHNN, CDR2 SYGVQD (reference sequence). Trimming took 3 bases from V and 4 from J; bases not matched to a gene: 8. The CDR3 consists of 16 residues. CDR3 nucleotide sequence: TGCGCCAGCAGTGAATTCCTAGCGGACGGCACCGGGGAGCTGTTTTTT. It encodes CASSEFLADGTGELFF.

DNA of the CDR3: TGTGCCAGCAGTGGCTCCCCAGGGGATTTGAACACTGAAGCTTTCTTT. Amino acid sequence: CASSGSPGDLNTEAFF. The chain carries TRBV25-1 and TRBJ1-1; the D gene is possibly TRBD1 (6 bases). CDR1 and CDR2 (germline): MGHDK, SYGVNS. This CDR3 is 16 amino acids long. The germline V and J ends were trimmed by 4 bases and 0 bases, with 15 bases remaining between them.

V gene TRBV4-3 combines with J gene TRBJ1-1, with a tentative D call TRBD1 (6 bases). Between the trimmed V and J ends, which lost 1 base and 6 bases, there was a span of 18 bases. Looked up from germline, CDR1 is LGHNA and CDR2 is YSLEER. The CDR3 spans 16 residues. Here the CDR3 DNA reads TGCGCCAGCAGCCAAGCTGGGGGTGGGGGGCTCCCTGAAGCTTTCTTT. Protein product: CASSQAGGGGLPEAFF.

CDR3 sequence (DNA): TGTGCCAGCGGTTGGAAGTCTACCTATGAGCAGTTCTTC. Its translation: CASGWKSTYEQFF. The rearrangement uses TRBV27 and TRBJ2-1, with D unresolved. The CDR3 runs to 13 residues. Germline assignment: CDR1 MNHEY and CDR2 SMNVEV (reference sequence). The V and J ends lost 8 bases and 8 bases respectively, with 16 bases between them.

The genes are TRBV25-1 and TRBJ2-5; D not certain. V lost 2 bases, J lost 3 bases, and 7 bases lay in between. This CDR3 is built from 13 residues. The germline V gene has CDR1 MGHDK and CDR2 SYGVNS. Here the CDR3 reads CASSERLKETQYF. The CDR3 DNA sequence: TGTGCCAGCAGTGAAAGGCTGAAAGAGACCCAGTACTTC.

The chain couples TRBV13 to TRBJ2-5; weak D call: TRBD1 (6 bases). Trimming removed 2 bases from V and 2 bases from J, with 15 bases in between. This CDR3 contains 16 residues. Per germline, CDR1 PRHDT and CDR2 FYEKMQ (reference sequence). CDR3 nucleotide sequence: TGTGCCAGCAGCTTACTGTATGGGGGACAACAAGAGACCCAGTACTTC. This sequence encodes CASSLLYGGQQETQYF.

The chain employs TRBV27 and TRBJ1-1; D not certain. Germline loops: CDR1 MNHEY, CDR2 SMNVEV (reference sequence). V lost 0 bases to trimming and J lost 2 bases, with 7 bases between them. The CDR3 is 14 residues long. The CDR3 DNA sequence: TGTGCCAGCAGTTTATCGGCGGGCAACACTGAAGCTTTCTTT. This codes for CASSLSAGNTEAFF.

The rearrangement uses TRBV2 and TRBJ2-2; 8 nucleotides align to TRBD2. This CDR3 comprises 13 residues. V trimming: 6 bases; J trimming: 6 bases; junction bases outside the gene matches: 3. The germline CDR1 and CDR2 sequences are SNHLY and FYNNEI. The CDR3 spells CASRAGGAGELFF. CDR3 nucleotide sequence: TGTGCCAGCAGGGCGGGGGGAGCCGGGGAGCTGTTTTTT.

This clone was seen a single time. In DNA, the CDR3 is TGTGCCATCCTGGACAGGGAGCACGGGGAGCTGTTTTTT. This sequence encodes CAILDREHGELFF. This chain connects TRBV6-1 to TRBJ2-2, with TRBD1 matching 8 bases. The germline CDR1 and CDR2 sequences are MNHNS and SASEGT. J lost 7 bases, V lost 10 bases, and 8 bases had no gene match. The CDR3 has 13 residues.

This rearrangement joins TRBV9 to TRBJ2-4; D perhaps matches TRBD2 (5 bases). Germline CDR1 reads SGDLS; CDR2 reads YYNGEE. This CDR3 has 14 residues. V was pared by 5 bases and J by 0 bases, with 9 bases between. DNA for the CDR3: TGTGCCAGCAGTCAGGACTTAGCCAAAAACATTCAGTACTTC. Protein sequence: CASSQDLAKNIQYF.

This clone has just a few counts. The chain recombines TRBV19 with TRBJ1-4; 9 nucleotides agree with TRBD1. CDR1 is LNHDA, CDR2 SQIVND, per germline (reference sequence). V dropped 3 bases and J dropped 13; count of bases not matched to a gene: 3. The CDR3 totals 12 residues. In nucleotides, the CDR3 is TGTGCCAGTAGTATGGGACAGGGAGGACTGTTTTTT. Translating it yields CASSMGQGGLFF. Based on the CDR3 plus reference TRBV19 and TRBJ1-4, the full variable domain is DGGITQSPKYLFRKEGQNVTLSCEQNLNHDAMYWYRQDPGQGLRLIYYSQIVNDFQKGDIAEGYSVSREKKESFPLTVTSAQKNPTAFYLCASSMGQGGLFFGSGTQLSVL.

CDR3 DNA: TGTGCCAGCAGCTTAGACGGCTATGGCTACACCTTC. Encoded protein: CASSLDGYGYTF. The genes are TRBV13 and TRBJ1-2; D is ambiguous. This CDR3 is built from 12 residues. Per the germline V gene, CDR1 is PRHDT and CDR2 is FYEKMQ (reference sequence). The V and J ends lost 1 base and 4 bases respectively, with 4 bases between them.

The chain links TRBV5-6 to TRBJ2-2, with D hard to call. The length of the CDR3 is 14 residues. The germline gives CDR1 SGHDT, CDR2 YYEEEE. V dropped 0 bases and J dropped 0 bases, with 3 bases sitting between them. The CDR3 reads CASSLGSNTGELFF. The CDR3 DNA reads TGTGCCAGCAGCTTGGGTTCGAACACCGGGGAGCTGTTTTTT.

V usage is TRBV4-2 and J usage is TRBJ1-2, with 7 positions matching TRBD1. The CDR3 sequence is 15 residues long. V lost 4 bases and J lost 4; bases outside the gene matches: 9. In germline, CDR1 is LGHNA, CDR2 YNFKEQ. The CDR3 sequence: CASSLSTGTAYGYTF. CDR3 sequence (DNA): TGTGCCAGCAGCCTAAGCACAGGGACAGCCTATGGCTACACCTTC.

This chain connects TRBV19 to TRBJ2-7; D unclear. Trimming took off 3 bases at V and 2 bases at J, with 14 bases between the two ends. The CDR3 spans 15 residues. Germline V CDR1 and CDR2: LNHDA, SQIVND (reference sequence). CDR3 in DNA: TGTGCCAGTAGTATTATAGCTGGGAAAGCCTACGAGCAGTACTTC. It translates to CASSIIAGKAYEQYF.

The chain employs TRBV7-9 and TRBJ1-1; 7 nucleotides align to TRBD1. Germline CDR1 reads SEHNR; CDR2 reads FQNEAQ (reference sequence). Trimming at V came to 5 bases and at J to 1 base, leaving 4 bases not matched to a gene. The CDR3 covers 14 residues. This CDR3 reads CASSPGQKNTEAFF. In DNA form, the CDR3 reads TGTGCCAGCAGCCCGGGACAGAAGAACACTGAAGCTTTCTTT.

This clone appeared a few times. In DNA form, the CDR3 reads TGTGCCATCAGTGAGTCTGGAACTAGCCAAGAGACCCAGTACTTC. The encoded protein is CAISESGTSQETQYF. This chain connects TRBV10-3 to TRBJ2-5; D may be TRBD2 (5 bases). V dropped 0 bases and J dropped 1 base, with 9 bases sitting between them. The CDR3 is made up of 15 amino acids. Germline CDR1 is ENHRY and CDR2 is SYGVKD.

This clone was recorded only once. V and J are TRBV19 and TRBJ1-1, with D unclear. V was pared by 8 bases and J by 4 bases, with 32 bases between. Germline V gene lookup returns CDR1 LNHDA and CDR2 SQIVND (reference sequence). CDR3 length: 19 residues. In DNA form, the CDR3 reads TGTGCCAGTGGCGTCGGAATGGGGATGGTATGGGCGAGGGCCACTGAAGCTTTCTTT. Amino acids: CASGVGMGMVWARATEAFF. Together with reference TRBV19 and TRBJ1-1, the CDR3 gives the full variable domain: DGGITQSPKYLFRKEGQNVTLSCEQNLNHDAMYWYRQDPGQGLRLIYYSQIVNDFQKGDIAEGYSVSREKKESFPLTVTSAQKNPTAFYLCASGVGMGMVWARATEAFFGQGTRLTVV.

This clone was detected once. The chain is built from TRBV9 and TRBJ2-3; weak D call: TRBD2 (7 bases). In germline, CDR1 is SGDLS, CDR2 YYNGEE. Trimming cost V 0 bases and J 2 bases, with 13 bases left between them. This CDR3 contains 16 residues. The chain's CDR3 is CASSVVAGAFTDTQYF. In DNA, the CDR3 is TGTGCCAGCAGCGTAGTTGCGGGGGCCTTCACAGATACGCAGTATTTT.